What follows are 17 T cell receptor beta chains derived from one specimen sequenced in a study of metastatic and nonmetastatic thyroid tumors. Until they underwent thyroid surgery, no patient had received any treatment. TCRdb recomputed clones from the PCR reads via MiXCR. The sample contains 91,000 or so clones, roughly an eighth of which appear only once. The sequenced material came from blood. These receptors came from a female donor with papillary thyroid cancer or a benign thyroid nodule (not recorded which). Some clones in this sample may be carry-over from other donors' samples.

This chain connects TRBV5-4 to TRBJ1-4, with TRBD1 identical over 9 bases. V lost 0 bases and J lost 3; bases outside the gene matches: 3. Germline assignment: CDR1 SGHNT and CDR2 YYREEE (reference sequence). CDR3 length: 16 residues. CDR3 residues: CASSLGGQGSNEKLFF. As DNA, the CDR3 is TGTGCCAGCAGCTTGGGGGGACAGGGCTCTAATGAAAAACTGTTTTTT.

Many counts were recorded for this clone. The same CDR3 is also encoded by other DNA sequences in this sample. The chain has TRBV18 and TRBJ2-2, with 8 bases lining up with TRBD2. Germline CDR1 is KGHSH and CDR2 is LQKENI. The ends lost 4 bases at V and 0 bases at J; junction bases unmatched: 7. The CDR3 covers 17 residues. The CDR3 nucleotides read TGTGCCAGCTCACTACCGGGGGGGTCCGCGAACACCGGGGAGCTGTTTTTT. It specifies CASSLPGGSANTGELFF.

The V gene is TRBV11-1, the J gene TRBJ2-7; D gene unclear. V was cut by 1 base and J by 5 bases, with 21 bases left in between. This CDR3 has 17 residues. Germline values: CDR1 SGHAT, CDR2 FQDESV (reference sequence). The DNA for the CDR3 is TGTGCCAGCAGCTTAGTTGGTGGGTTGGGATGGGGTCACGAGCAGTACTTC. This codes for CASSLVGGLGWGHEQYF.

This clone has at least ten counts. The gene calls are TRBV5-1 and TRBJ1-6; tentative D call: TRBD1 (5 bases). The CDR3 spans 16 residues. Germline V CDR1 and CDR2: SGHRS, YFSETQ. With 4 bases removed from V and 7 bases from J, the gap between germline ends came to 18 bases. The CDR3 here is CASSPHRGATNSPLHF. Written as DNA, the CDR3 is TGCGCCAGCAGCCCTCACCGAGGGGCTACCAATTCACCCCTCCACTTT.

This clone was found many times. V usage is TRBV19 and J usage is TRBJ1-1; 7 bases are shared with TRBD1. Germline CDR1 reads LNHDA; CDR2 reads SQIVND (reference sequence). The CDR3 is made up of 14 amino acids. V was pared by 4 bases and J by 5 bases, with 7 bases of the junction left unmatched. The CDR3 spells CASSTPGRGTEAFF. DNA of the CDR3: TGTGCCAGTAGTACCCCGGGCAGGGGGACTGAAGCTTTCTTT.

This clone was observed many times. The chain combines TRBV4-1 with TRBJ2-4; 9 bases agree with TRBD2. CDR3 length equals 18 residues. V lost 0 bases, J lost 1 base, and 7 bases stayed unmatched. CDR1 is MGHRA, CDR2 YSYEKL, per germline. The CDR3 nucleotides are TGCGCCAGCAGCCAAGATCAAGTAGCGGGAGAGGCCAAAAACATTCAGTACTTC. Its translation is CASSQDQVAGEAKNIQYF.

In nucleotides, the CDR3 is TGTGCCAGCAGCTTAGGGTTCCTAGGTAGCTCCTACAATGAGCAGTTCTTC. Protein product: CASSLGFLGSSYNEQFF. The chain carries TRBV11-2 and TRBJ2-1; no clear D gene. The CDR3 sequence is 17 residues long. Germline CDR1 and CDR2: SGHAT and FQNNGV. The V end was cut by 1 base, the J end by 0 bases, with 13 bases between.

This clone was counted at least ten times. The J gene is TRBJ2-6, the V gene TRBV7-2, with 7 nucleotides matching TRBD1. Trimming took 5 bases from V and 0 from J; bases not matched to a gene: 7. Germline lookup yields CDR1 SGHTA and CDR2 FQGNSA. The CDR3 extends over 17 amino acids. The CDR3 DNA sequence: TGTGCCAGCAGCCCCAGACAGGGTTACTCTGGGGCCAACGTCCTGACTTTC. Its translation is CASSPRQGYSGANVLTF.

The chain uses TRBV20-1 and TRBJ2-1, with TRBD2 identical over 10 bases. CDR1 is DFQATT, CDR2 SNEGSKA, per germline (reference sequence). The CDR3 runs to 17 residues. The V segment lost 0 bases and the J segment 9 bases; nucleotides outside the gene matches: 14. The DNA for the CDR3 is TGCAGTGCTAGAGATAACGCCCCTAGCGGGAGAAGGGGTGAGCAGTTCTTC. Translated, it gives CSARDNAPSGRRGEQFF.

This clone occurred a few times. The gene calls are TRBV4-2 and TRBJ2-3, with 8 bases fitting TRBD2. This CDR3 has 20 residues. The V gene end was trimmed by 0 bases and the J gene end by 2 bases; junction bases not matched to a gene: 16. Germline assignment: CDR1 LGHNA and CDR2 YNFKEQ. This CDR3 is CASSQEPAGGLTLNTDTQYF. The DNA for the CDR3 is TGTGCCAGCAGCCAAGAGCCGGCGGGAGGACTCACGTTGAACACAGATACGCAGTATTTT.

Remarks on this clone: Within the sample, other DNA sequences also encode this same CDR3. The V and J genes are TRBV10-3 and TRBJ2-5, with 9 bases lining up with TRBD1. The CDR3 is 16 amino acids. The trim removed 6 bases at V and 2 bases at J, leaving 10 bases unmatched. Germline CDR1 reads ENHRY; CDR2 reads SYGVKD. CDR3 sequence (DNA): TGTGCCATCAGCGAGGCCCCCGGACAGGGGCAAGAGACCCAGTACTTC. This translates into CAISEAPGQGQETQYF.

This clone was observed many times. This chain joins TRBV4-3 and TRBJ2-1; D gene unclear. The ends were cut back, 3 bases at V and 5 bases at J, with 23 bases in the middle. CDR1 and CDR2 from the germline V gene are LGHNA and YSLEER. The CDR3 length is 18 residues. The CDR3 region is CASSQARVPIGTNNEQFF. In nucleotides, the CDR3 is TGCGCCAGCAGCCAGGCAAGAGTCCCAATAGGAACTAACAATGAGCAGTTCTTC.

This clone was observed at least ten times. V gene TRBV12-3 or TRBV12-4 combines with J gene TRBJ2-1; TRBD1 agrees at 12 bases. Unmatched junction bases numbered 7, after V lost 7 bases and J lost 9 bases. The CDR3 sequence is 14 residues long. CDR3 amino acids: CASTPGQGAAEQFF. The CDR3 DNA reads TGTGCCAGCACCCCGGGACAGGGGGCGGCTGAGCAGTTCTTC.

This sequence joins TRBV5-5 and TRBJ2-7, with 8 bases matching TRBD1. Germline V gene lookup returns CDR1 SGHKS and CDR2 YYEKEE (reference sequence). The CDR3 contains 15 residues. The V and J ends lost 6 bases and 4 bases, in that order; junction bases with no gene match: 12. The CDR3 DNA reads TGTGCCAGCATCGGATGGACAGGGATGGGTTACGAGCAGTACTTC. Amino acid sequence: CASIGWTGMGYEQYF.

This clone was observed at least ten times. This chain uses TRBV19 with TRBJ2-1, with D tentatively TRBD1 (5 bases). Trimming removed 6 bases at V and 8 bases at J, with 14 bases between. This CDR3 region has 13 residues. The germline gives CDR1 LNHDA, CDR2 SQIVND (reference sequence). CDR3 bases: TGTGCCAGTAGCACAGGCCTATGGGATGAGCAGTTCTTC. It yields the protein CASSTGLWDEQFF.

This clone was seen a handful of times. The chain couples TRBV6-1 to TRBJ1-1; no clear D gene. Trimming cost V 3 bases and J 6 bases, with 8 bases left between them. The CDR3 consists of 12 residues. Germline lookup yields CDR1 MNHNS and CDR2 SASEGT. CDR3 sequence (DNA): TGTGCCAGCAGTGATCGGGGATCTGAAGCTTTCTTT. Protein sequence: CASSDRGSEAFF.

This clone was detected ten times or more. This chain connects TRBV24-1 to TRBJ2-7, with D possibly TRBD2 on 5 matching bases. Germline CDR1 KGHDR, CDR2 SFDVKD. The CDR3 spans 12 residues. The ends were cut back, 6 bases at V and 3 bases at J, with 8 bases in the middle. CDR3 loop: CATSFGDYEQYF. The DNA of the CDR3 is TGTGCCACCAGTTTCGGGGACTACGAGCAGTACTTC.